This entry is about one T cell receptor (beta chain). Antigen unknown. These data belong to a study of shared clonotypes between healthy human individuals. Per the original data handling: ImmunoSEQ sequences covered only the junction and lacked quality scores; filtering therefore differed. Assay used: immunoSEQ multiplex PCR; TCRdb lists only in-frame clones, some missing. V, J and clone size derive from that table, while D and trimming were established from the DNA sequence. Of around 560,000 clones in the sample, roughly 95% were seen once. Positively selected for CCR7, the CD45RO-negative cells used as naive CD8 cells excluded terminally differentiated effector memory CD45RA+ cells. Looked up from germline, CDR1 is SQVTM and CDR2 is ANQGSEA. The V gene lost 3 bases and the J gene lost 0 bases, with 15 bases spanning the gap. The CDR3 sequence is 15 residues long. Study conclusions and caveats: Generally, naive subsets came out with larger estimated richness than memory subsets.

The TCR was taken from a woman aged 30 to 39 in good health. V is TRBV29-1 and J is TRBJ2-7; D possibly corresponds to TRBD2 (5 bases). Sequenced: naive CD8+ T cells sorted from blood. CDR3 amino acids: CSVEAERASSYEQYF. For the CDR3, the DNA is TGCAGCGTTGAGGCGGAGAGGGCGAGCTCCTACGAGCAGTACTTC.